This TCR beta chain was captured in a study of T cells after yellow fever vaccination. Findings of the study overall: The CD4 and CD8 compartments had a small share of their clonotypes in common. Contaminants from the bulk population, in the form of abundant clonotypes, could be found in FACS-sorted repertoires.

The CDR3 loop spans 14 amino acids. Germline CDR1 is MNHEY and CDR2 is SVGAGI. V lost 5 bases, J lost 1 base, and 2 bases stayed unmatched. Turning to this clonotype: Its cognate antigen is unknown.

A universal primer site and UMIs were added as TCR cDNA was made by 5'RACE template switching. TCRdb analysed the 5' RACE reads with MiXCR anew, one entry per CDR3 protein. The sample contains under 200,000 distinct CDR3 sequences, around 10% of which appear only once. This sample comprised CD8+ T cells sorted from PBMCs, obtained 15 days after the yellow fever booster vaccination. The receptor comes from a man aged 18 to 29 who received the YFV17D yellow fever vaccine. The chain links TRBV6-5 to TRBJ2-1, with 7 bases identical to TRBD2. The CDR3 DNA reads TGTGCCAGCAGTGGTAGCGGGTCCTACAATGAGCAGTTCTTC. Translated, it gives CASSGSGSYNEQFF.